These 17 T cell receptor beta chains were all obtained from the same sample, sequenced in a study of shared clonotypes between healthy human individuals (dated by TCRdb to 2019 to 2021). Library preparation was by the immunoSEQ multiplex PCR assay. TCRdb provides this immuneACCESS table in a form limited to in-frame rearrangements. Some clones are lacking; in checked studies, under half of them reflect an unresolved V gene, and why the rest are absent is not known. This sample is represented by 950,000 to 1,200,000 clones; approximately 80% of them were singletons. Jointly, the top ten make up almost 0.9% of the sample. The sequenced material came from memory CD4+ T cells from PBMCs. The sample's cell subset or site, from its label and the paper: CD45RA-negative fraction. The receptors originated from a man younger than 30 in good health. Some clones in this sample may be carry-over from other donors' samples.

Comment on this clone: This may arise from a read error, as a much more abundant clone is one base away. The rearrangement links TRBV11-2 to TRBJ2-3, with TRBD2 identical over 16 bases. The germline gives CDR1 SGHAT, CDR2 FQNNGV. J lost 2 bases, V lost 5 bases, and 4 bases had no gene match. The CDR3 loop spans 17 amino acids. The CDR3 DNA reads TGTGCCAGCAGCCCGGGACTAGCGGGAGGGAACACAGATACGCAGTATTTT. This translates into CASSPGLAGGNTDTQYF.

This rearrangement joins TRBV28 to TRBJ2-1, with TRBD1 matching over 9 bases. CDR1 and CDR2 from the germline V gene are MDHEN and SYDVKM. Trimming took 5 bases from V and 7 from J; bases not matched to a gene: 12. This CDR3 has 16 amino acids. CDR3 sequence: CASSLTRRDRDNEQFF. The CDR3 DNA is TGTGCCAGCAGTCTAACCCGGAGGGACAGGGATAATGAGCAGTTCTTC. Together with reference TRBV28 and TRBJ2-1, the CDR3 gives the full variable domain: DVKVTQSSRYLVKRTGEKVFLECVQDMDHENMFWYRQDPGLGLRLIYFSYDVKMKEKGDIPEGYSVSREKKERFSLILESASTNQTSMYLCASSLTRRDRDNEQFFGPGTRLTVL.

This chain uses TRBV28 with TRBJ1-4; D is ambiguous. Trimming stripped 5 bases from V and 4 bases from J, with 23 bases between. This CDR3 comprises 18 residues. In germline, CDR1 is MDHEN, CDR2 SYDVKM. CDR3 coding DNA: TGTGCCAGCAGTCCGACGCGCGTCCTTCAGCTAAATAATGAAAAACTGTTTTTT. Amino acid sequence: CASSPTRVLQLNNEKLFF.

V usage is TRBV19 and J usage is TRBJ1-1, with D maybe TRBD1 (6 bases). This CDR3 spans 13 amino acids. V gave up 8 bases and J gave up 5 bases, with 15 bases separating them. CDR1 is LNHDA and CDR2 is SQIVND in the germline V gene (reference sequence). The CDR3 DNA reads TGTGCCAGTCGGCATAAGGGGGGGACTGAAGCTTTCTTT. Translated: CASRHKGGTEAFF.

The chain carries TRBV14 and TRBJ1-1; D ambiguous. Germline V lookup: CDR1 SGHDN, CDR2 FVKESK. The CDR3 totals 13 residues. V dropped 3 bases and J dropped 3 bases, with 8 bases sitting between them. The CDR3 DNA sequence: TGTGCCAGCAGCCAGCAACGGCACACTGAAGCTTTCTTT. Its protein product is CASSQQRHTEAFF.

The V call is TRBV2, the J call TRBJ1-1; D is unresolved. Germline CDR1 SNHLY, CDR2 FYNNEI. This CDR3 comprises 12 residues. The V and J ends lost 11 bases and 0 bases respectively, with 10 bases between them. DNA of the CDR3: TGTGCCTCGGCTAGCATGAACACTGAAGCTTTCTTT. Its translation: CASASMNTEAFF.

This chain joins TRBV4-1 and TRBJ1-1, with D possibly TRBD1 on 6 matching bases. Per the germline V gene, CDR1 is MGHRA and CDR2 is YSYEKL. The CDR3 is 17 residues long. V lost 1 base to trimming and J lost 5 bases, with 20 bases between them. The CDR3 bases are TGCGCCAGCAGCCAAGCGTTAGGGACACCGCAGGGGACTGAAGCTTTCTTT. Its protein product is CASSQALGTPQGTEAFF.

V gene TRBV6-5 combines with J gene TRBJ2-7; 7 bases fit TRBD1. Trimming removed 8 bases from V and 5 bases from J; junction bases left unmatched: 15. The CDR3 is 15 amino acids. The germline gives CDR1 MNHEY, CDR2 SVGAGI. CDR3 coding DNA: TGTGCCAGCGGGCCGGTTACGACAGGGCGTCACGAGCAGTACTTC. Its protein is CASGPVTTGRHEQYF.

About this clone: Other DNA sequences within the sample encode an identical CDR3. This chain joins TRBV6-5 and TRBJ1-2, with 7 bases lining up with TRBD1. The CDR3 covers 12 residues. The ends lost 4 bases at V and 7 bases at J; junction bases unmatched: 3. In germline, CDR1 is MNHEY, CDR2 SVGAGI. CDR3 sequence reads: CASSSAGGGYTF. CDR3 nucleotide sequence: TGTGCCAGCAGTTCGGCAGGGGGTGGCTACACCTTC.

CDR3 DNA sequence: TGCGCCAGCAGCCAAGCACCATTAAGTAGCACAGATACGCAGTATTTT. This sequence encodes CASSQAPLSSTDTQYF. J is TRBJ2-3 and V is TRBV4-1; D is unresolved. CDR3 length: 16 amino acids. CDR1 is MGHRA and CDR2 is YSYEKL in the germline V gene. V was shortened by 1 base and J by 0 bases, with 11 bases between the two germline ends.

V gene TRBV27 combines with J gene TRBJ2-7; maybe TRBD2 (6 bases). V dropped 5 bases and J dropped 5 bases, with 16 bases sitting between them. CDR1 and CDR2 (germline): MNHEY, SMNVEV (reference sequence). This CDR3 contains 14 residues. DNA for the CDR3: TGTGCCAGCAGTCGTGCTTGGGGCGGGGACGAGCAGTACTTC. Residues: CASSRAWGGDEQYF.

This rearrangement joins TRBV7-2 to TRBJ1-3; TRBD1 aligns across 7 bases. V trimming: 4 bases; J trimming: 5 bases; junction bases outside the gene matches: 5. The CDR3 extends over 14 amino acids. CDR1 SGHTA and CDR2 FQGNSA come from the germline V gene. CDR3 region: CASSSRQGRNTIYF. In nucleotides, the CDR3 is TGTGCCAGCAGCTCCAGACAGGGCAGAAACACCATATATTTT.

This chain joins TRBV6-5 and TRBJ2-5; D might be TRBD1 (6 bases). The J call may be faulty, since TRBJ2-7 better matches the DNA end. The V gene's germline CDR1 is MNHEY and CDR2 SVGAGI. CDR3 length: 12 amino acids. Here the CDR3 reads CASRPFRGEQYF. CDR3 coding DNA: TGTGCCAGCAGGCCCTTCAGGGGCGAGCAGTACTTC.

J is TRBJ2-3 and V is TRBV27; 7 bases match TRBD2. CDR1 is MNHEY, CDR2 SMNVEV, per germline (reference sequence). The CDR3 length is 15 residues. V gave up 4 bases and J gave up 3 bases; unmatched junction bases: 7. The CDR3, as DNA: TGTGCCAGCAGTTCCGCGGGAGAGGAGACAGATACGCAGTATTTT. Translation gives CASSSAGEETDTQYF.

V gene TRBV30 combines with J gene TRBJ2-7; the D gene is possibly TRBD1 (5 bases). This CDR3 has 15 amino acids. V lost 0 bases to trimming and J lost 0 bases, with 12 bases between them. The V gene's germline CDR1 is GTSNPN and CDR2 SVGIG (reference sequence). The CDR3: CAWSVHRILSYEQYF. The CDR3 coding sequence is TGTGCCTGGAGTGTACACAGGATCCTCTCCTACGAGCAGTACTTC. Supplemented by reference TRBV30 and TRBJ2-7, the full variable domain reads SQTIHQWPATLVQPVGSPLSLECTVEGTSNPNLYWYRQAAGRGLQLLFYSVGIGQISSEVPQNLSASRPQDRQFILSSKKLLLSDSGFYLCAWSVHRILSYEQYFGPGTRLTVT.

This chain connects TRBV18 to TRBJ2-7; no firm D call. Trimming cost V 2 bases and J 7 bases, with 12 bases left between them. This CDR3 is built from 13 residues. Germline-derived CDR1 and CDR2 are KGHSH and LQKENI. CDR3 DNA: TGTGCCAGCTCACCAGGCCTAGATAGAGAGCAGTACTTC. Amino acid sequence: CASSPGLDREQYF.

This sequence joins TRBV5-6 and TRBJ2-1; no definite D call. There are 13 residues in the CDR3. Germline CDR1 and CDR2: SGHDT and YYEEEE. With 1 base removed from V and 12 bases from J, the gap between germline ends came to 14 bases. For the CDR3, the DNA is TGTGCCAGCAGCTTGAATTCACCAGAGCGGCAGTTCTTC. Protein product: CASSLNSPERQFF.